This T cell receptor (beta chain) was sequenced for a study of blood T cell repertoires in COVID-19. The study drew participants aged about 18 to 89 years from fewer than 30 US areas. Clinical history as reported by participants underpinned cohort assignment. Recovery meant two consecutive negative NP/OP PCR tests, professional clearance, or resolved symptoms. The CDR3 length is 12 residues. The V end lost 5 bases, the J end lost 4 bases, and 9 bases lay between the germline ends. Original analysis: Counts of nucleated cells, estimated from reference gene primer amplification, were obtained. Method: immunoSEQ multiplex PCR; TCRdb's copy keeps in-frame clones and lacks some. The D gene and trimming were derived from the DNA, and the V and J assignments and clone size from that table. The table shows 150,000 or so clones, with around 79% occurring only once.

This clonotype originated in a middle-aged man who had recovered from COVID-19. J is TRBJ2-5 and V is TRBV5-3, with a tentative D call TRBD2 (6 bases). TRBV5-3 is known as an ORF, though its function is uncertain. The sequencing input was PBMCs or T cells enriched from blood (not recorded which). CDR3 coding DNA: TGTGCCAGAAGTGGGACTTCAGAGACCCAGTACTTC. This codes for CARSGTSETQYF.